This TCR beta chain was captured in a study of patients and donors after allogeneic stem cell transplantation. Trimming shortened V by 5 bases and J by 1 base, and 9 bases separated the two germline ends. CDR1 and CDR2 (germline): SGHRS, YFSETQ. The CDR3 covers 13 residues. MiXCR, applied by TCRdb to the RT-PCR reads, yields one record per CDR3 protein. This sample yields under 95,000 distinct CDR3 sequences, of which around 5% are seen a single time; 2.6% belongs to the top ten. The chain recombines TRBV5-1 with TRBJ1-1; D perhaps matches TRBD1 (5 bases). The sequence derives from a human donor who was either an allogeneic HSCT recipient or a stem cell or donor lymphocyte infusion donor (not recorded which). It is not recorded whose cells these are; they may come from a transplant donor. The sample was blood, either unsorted or a sorted T cell fraction (not recorded which). The CDR3 sequence: CASSVGTNTEAFF. DNA for the CDR3: TGCGCCAGCAGTGTCGGGACGAACACTGAAGCTTTCTTT.